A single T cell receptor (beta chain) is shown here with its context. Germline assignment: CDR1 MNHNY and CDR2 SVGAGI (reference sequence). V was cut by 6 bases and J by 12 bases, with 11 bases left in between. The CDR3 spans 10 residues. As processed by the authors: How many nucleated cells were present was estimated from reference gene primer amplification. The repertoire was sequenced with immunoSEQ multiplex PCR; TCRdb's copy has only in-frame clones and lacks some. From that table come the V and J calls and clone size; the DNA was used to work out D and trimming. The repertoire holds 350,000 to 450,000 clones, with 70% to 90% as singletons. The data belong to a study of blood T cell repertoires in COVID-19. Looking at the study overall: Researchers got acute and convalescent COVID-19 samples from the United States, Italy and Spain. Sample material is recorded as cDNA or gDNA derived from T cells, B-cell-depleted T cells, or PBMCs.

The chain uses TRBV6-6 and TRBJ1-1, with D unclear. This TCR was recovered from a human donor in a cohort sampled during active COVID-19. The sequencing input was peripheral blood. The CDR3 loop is CASRSVETFF. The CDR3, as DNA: TGTGCCAGCAGATCCGTCGAGACTTTCTTT.